These 17 T cell receptor beta chains were all obtained from the same sample, sequenced in a study of blood T cells in healthy people across ages. A second PCR, run for about 6 to 11 cycles, used a sample-barcoded 5' primer plus a J-beta primer mix. TCRdb used MiXCR to reprocess the 5' RACE reads, holding one entry per CDR3 protein. The sample includes hundreds of thousands of distinct CDR3 sequences, about 28% of them seen just once. The sample comprised blood. The source of these receptors is a woman older than 75 in good health.

In its sample, this clonotype was seen many times. The gene calls are TRBV6-1 and TRBJ2-6, with 8 positions matching TRBD1. Trimming removed 5 bases from V and 2 bases from J; junction bases left unmatched: 14. This CDR3 has 19 residues. Germline CDR1 MNHNS, CDR2 SASEGT. The CDR3 region has the DNA TGTGCCAGCAGTCCCAGTTTCCGGGACAGGAACACTGGGGCCAACGTCCTGACTTTC. This gives the protein CASSPSFRDRNTGANVLTF.

The rearrangement links TRBV10-1 to TRBJ2-1, with 12 bases lining up with TRBD2. The CDR3 consists of 15 residues. The junction had 7 bases not matched to a gene; V was cut back by 7 bases and J by 6 bases. CDR1 and CDR2 from the germline V gene are WNHNN and SYGVQD (reference sequence). In nucleotides, the CDR3 is TGCGCCAGCAACCACCAGACTAGCGGGAGCAATGAGCAGTTCTTC. This sequence encodes CASNHQTSGSNEQFF.

The chain combines TRBV7-2 with TRBJ2-5; D is possibly TRBD1 (6 bases). TRBJ2-7 matches the DNA end more closely, so the J call is doubtful. The CDR3 is 14 amino acids. Germline V gene lookup returns CDR1 SGHTA and CDR2 FQGNSA. The DNA of the CDR3 is TGTGCCAGCAGCCTACGGACAGCCCCCTACGAGCAGTACTTC. This translates into CASSLRTAPYEQYF.

This clonotype was observed at least ten times. The J gene is TRBJ1-2, the V gene TRBV4-1; D remains ambiguous. The germline V and J ends were trimmed by 0 bases and 4 bases, with 9 bases remaining between them. Germline values: CDR1 MGHRA, CDR2 YSYEKL. The CDR3 sequence is 14 residues long. The CDR3 DNA reads TGCGCCAGCAGCCAAGAAGCACGCAGCTATGGCTACACCTTC. It codes for CASSQEARSYGYTF.

The chain links TRBV10-3 to TRBJ2-1; D gene unclear. The germline V and J ends were trimmed by 4 bases and 5 bases, with 9 bases remaining between them. Germline V gene lookup returns CDR1 ENHRY and CDR2 SYGVKD. CDR3 length equals 13 residues. This CDR3 is CAISGSTNNEQFF. The CDR3, as DNA: TGTGCCATCAGTGGGAGTACTAACAATGAGCAGTTCTTC.

At least ten counts were recorded for this clonotype. This sequence joins TRBV6-5 and TRBJ1-1; D gene unclear. The CDR3 has 15 residues. CDR1 and CDR2 (germline): MNHEY, SVGAGI. Trimming pared 5 bases from V and 0 bases from J, leaving 13 bases between. CDR3 DNA: TGTGCCAGCAGTGACGGGAAGCCATTGAACACTGAAGCTTTCTTT. As protein: CASSDGKPLNTEAFF.

The chain couples TRBV6-5 to TRBJ1-1, with D possibly matching TRBD1 (6 bases). CDR3 length: 18 amino acids. Trimming removed 0 bases at V and 1 base at J, with 18 bases between. Germline CDR1 MNHEY, CDR2 SVGAGI. CDR3 region: CASSYSNNRDGRNTEAFF. The CDR3 DNA is TGTGCCAGCAGTTACTCTAACAACAGGGATGGGAGGAACACTGAAGCTTTCTTT.

The gene calls are TRBV20-1 and TRBJ1-4, with D perhaps matching TRBD1 (5 bases). Germline lookup yields CDR1 DFQATT and CDR2 SNEGSKA (reference sequence). Trimming pared 1 base from V and 2 bases from J, leaving 11 bases between. This CDR3 is built from 15 residues. The CDR3 coding sequence is TGCAGTGCTAGAGTACCAGGGACCACTAATGAAAAACTGTTTTTT. The encoded protein is CSARVPGTTNEKLFF.

This clonotype occurred many times. The CDR3 bases are TGTGCCAGCAGCCCGATAGGGCCAAGAGAGACCCAGTACTTC. It translates to CASSPIGPRETQYF. The J gene is TRBJ2-5, the V gene TRBV7-9, with D uncertain. Germline CDR1 reads SEHNR; CDR2 reads FQNEAQ (reference sequence). The CDR3 consists of 14 residues. Trimming pared 5 bases from V and 4 bases from J, leaving 14 bases between.

This clonotype was detected many times. The gene calls are TRBV3-1 and TRBJ1-2; D gene unclear. Germline lookup yields CDR1 LGHDT and CDR2 YNNKEL (reference sequence). The CDR3 totals 15 residues. Trimming cost V 3 bases and J 0 bases, with 11 bases left between them. DNA of the CDR3: TGTGCCAGCAGCCAGGACGTAACCTCTAACTATGGCTACACCTTC. Translated, it gives CASSQDVTSNYGYTF.

A remark on this clonotype: The conserved final phenylalanine or tryptophan is absent from the CDR3, which likely points to a read error. No DNA is shown, since the ends of the CDR3 on it are uncertain; the CDR3 is the one TCRdb lists. The CDR3 spells CASTDGQGRGYTFGS. The chain links TRBV27 to TRBJ2-1; the table's D call TRBD1 went unverified against the DNA. Germline CDR1 reads MNHEY; CDR2 reads SMNVEV (reference sequence). The CDR3 is made up of 15 amino acids, end residues included.

Here the CDR3 DNA reads TGTGCCAGCAGTGAGGGCCGTATGGTGTCGGCTTTCTTT. Translating gives CASSEGRMVSAFF. V usage is TRBV2 and J usage is TRBJ1-1; no definite D call. CDR1 is SNHLY, CDR2 FYNNEI, per germline. Trimming removed 3 bases at V and 11 bases at J, with 16 bases between. CDR3 length equals 13 residues.

This clonotype has a count of ten or more. A much larger clonotype is one base distant, so this may be a read error. The chain links TRBV5-5 to TRBJ2-5, with 8 positions matching TRBD1. The CDR3 has 14 residues. V shed 4 bases and J 11 bases; nucleotides not matched to a gene: 13. Germline V gene sequence: CDR1 SGHKS, CDR2 YYEKEE (reference sequence). CDR3 amino acids: CASSPGQGFNEQYF. CDR3 coding DNA: TGTGCCAGCAGCCCCGGACAGGGTTTCAATGAGCAGTACTTC.

A word on this clonotype: It may be a read error: a sequence one base away is much more abundant. V usage is TRBV11-2 and J usage is TRBJ2-4, with TRBD1 identical over 10 bases. TRBJ2-5 explains the end of the DNA better; the J call may be wrong. The CDR3 is 16 residues long. Per germline, CDR1 SGHAT and CDR2 FQNNGV. The CDR3 DNA reads TGTGCCAGCAGCTTAGACGGGACAGGGGAAGGCGGGACCCAGTACTTC. Translating it yields CASSLDGTGEGGTQYF.

Concerning this clonotype: This may be a read error: a much more frequent sequence differs by one nucleotide. The chain employs TRBV24-1 and TRBJ2-3; 8 bases line up with TRBD2. Germline V gene sequence: CDR1 KGHDR, CDR2 SFDVKD. This CDR3 contains 15 residues. V dropped 6 bases and J dropped 0; count of bases not matched to a gene: 4. This CDR3 reads CATSSSGSSTDTQYF. In nucleotides, the CDR3 is TGTGCCACCAGTTCTAGCGGGTCTAGCACAGATACGCAGTATTTT.

Note on this clonotype: Being one base from a much bigger clone, this may be a read error. This chain links TRBV5-1 with TRBJ2-1; D gene unclear. The J call may be incorrect, as the DNA end agrees better with TRBJ2-7. The CDR3 loop spans 17 amino acids. Germline V gives CDR1 SGHRS, CDR2 YFSETQ. The CDR3 nucleotides are TGCGCCAGCAGCTTGGGGGCAGGATCAAGCTCCTACAATGAGCAGTACTTC. It is translated as CASSLGAGSSSYNEQYF.

This clonotype was seen at least ten times. The chain employs TRBV5-5 and TRBJ2-1, with 11 bases aligning to TRBD1. The CDR3 has 15 amino acids. V trimming: 7 bases; J trimming: 7 bases; junction bases outside the gene matches: 10. Germline V lookup: CDR1 SGHKS, CDR2 YYEKEE (reference sequence). The CDR3 DNA reads TGTGCCAGCGCTCCGGGACAGGGGGTTTGGAATGAGCAGTTCTTC. This translates into CASAPGQGVWNEQFF.